Each of the 12 T cell receptor beta chains below was sequenced from the same sample in a study of T cells after somatic rescue of genetic block (dated by TCRdb to about 2020). The library was made by the immunoSEQ multiplex PCR assay. TCRdb carries this immuneACCESS record with in-frame sequences only. Its versions omit some clonotypes, under half of them owing to an unresolved V gene in the studies checked, with the rest unexplained. The sample profile shows tens of thousands of clones; approximately 91% of them were found once. The ten largest clones capture about 3% of the sample. Sequencing was performed on peripheral blood mononuclear cells (PBMCs). These TCRs come from a man aged 25-45 years.

This clone appeared a few times. The V call is TRBV7-9, the J call TRBJ2-3, with TRBD1 matching over 7 bases. The trim removed 5 bases at V and 1 base at J, leaving 6 bases unmatched. The germline V gene encodes CDR1 SEHNR and CDR2 FQNEAQ (reference sequence). CDR3 length: 15 amino acids. The CDR3 loop is CASSPQGVGTDTQYF. The CDR3 nucleotides are TGTGCCAGCAGCCCCCAGGGGGTTGGCACAGATACGCAGTATTTT.

This rearrangement joins TRBV7-7 to TRBJ2-7; a possible D gene is TRBD1 (6 bases). The CDR3 contains 15 residues. Trimming took 5 bases from V and 7 from J, leaving 21 bases between them. Per the germline V gene, CDR1 is SSHAT and CDR2 is FNYEAQ (reference sequence). In DNA, the CDR3 is TGTGCCAGCAGCCCCCAAGGGCAGGGGCTAGGGGAGCAGTACTTC. Translation: CASSPQGQGLGEQYF.

The genes are TRBV5-1 and TRBJ2-2; no reliable D call. The germline V gene encodes CDR1 SGHRS and CDR2 YFSETQ. Deletions cut 0 bases from V and 2 bases from J, with 5 bases between. The CDR3 spans 14 residues. As DNA, the CDR3 is TGCGCCAGCAGCTTGGGCAGTAACACCGGGGAGCTGTTTTTT. Residues: CASSLGSNTGELFF.

This chain uses TRBV7-2 with TRBJ1-2, with TRBD1 matching over 7 bases. J gave up 5 bases and V 4 bases, and 7 bases lay outside the gene matches. There are 14 residues in the CDR3. Germline V lookup: CDR1 SGHTA, CDR2 FQGNSA. The CDR3 sequence: CASSYGQATYGYTF. CDR3 nucleotide sequence: TGTGCCAGCAGCTACGGACAGGCCACTTATGGCTACACCTTC.

V is TRBV6-1 and J is TRBJ2-7, with D possibly TRBD1 on 5 matching bases. V shed 2 bases and J shed 0 bases, with 5 bases lying between them. The CDR3 covers 13 residues. Germline V lookup: CDR1 MNHNS, CDR2 SASEGT. The CDR3 DNA follows: TGTGCCAGCAGTGAAACAGGCTCCTACGAGCAGTACTTC. This translates into CASSETGSYEQYF.

J is TRBJ2-1 and V is TRBV10-2; D is possibly TRBD2 (6 bases). Germline values: CDR1 WSHSY, CDR2 SAAADI. This CDR3 region has 15 residues. Trimming left V 3 bases short and J 1 base short, with 10 bases between. CDR3: CASSDGRRSYNEQFF. The CDR3 DNA reads as TGCGCCAGCAGTGACGGGAGAAGGTCCTACAATGAGCAGTTCTTC.

This chain links TRBV10-1 with TRBJ1-5, with D uncertain. Germline lookup yields CDR1 WNHNN and CDR2 SYGVQD (reference sequence). This CDR3 comprises 13 residues. Trimming removed 0 bases from V and 8 bases from J, with 8 bases in between. CDR3 in amino acids: CASSESPLEPQHF. CDR3 coding DNA: TGCGCCAGCAGTGAGTCCCCCTTGGAGCCCCAGCATTTT.

J is TRBJ1-5 and V is TRBV19; D is ambiguous. This CDR3 is 13 amino acids long. Germline CDR1 reads LNHDA; CDR2 reads SQIVND (reference sequence). Trimming took off 4 bases at V and 8 bases at J, with 12 bases between the two ends. The CDR3: CASSTHATEPQHF. The CDR3 DNA reads as TGTGCCAGTAGTACCCACGCCACAGAGCCCCAGCATTTT.

The chain uses TRBV15 and TRBJ2-7; unclear D gene. Germline assignment: CDR1 LNHNV and CDR2 YYDKDF (reference sequence). With 1 base removed from V and 0 bases from J, the gap between germline ends came to 10 bases. The CDR3 sequence is 15 residues long. CDR3 region: CATSRASKSSYEQYF. The CDR3 DNA sequence: TGTGCCACCAGCAGAGCGTCCAAGAGCTCCTACGAGCAGTACTTC.

This rearrangement joins TRBV28 to TRBJ1-2; D call uncertain. With 7 bases removed from V and 6 bases from J, the gap between germline ends came to 9 bases. Germline V CDR1 and CDR2: MDHEN, SYDVKM. The CDR3 is 11 residues long. CDR3 sequence: CASKALDGYTF. DNA of the CDR3: TGTGCCAGCAAGGCCCTAGATGGCTACACCTTC.

The chain is built from TRBV7-9 and TRBJ1-1; D might be TRBD1 (5 bases). This CDR3 contains 12 residues. Per germline, CDR1 SEHNR and CDR2 FQNEAQ (reference sequence). The V end lost 4 bases, the J end lost 5 bases, and 8 bases lay between the germline ends. The CDR3 reads CASSSGYTEAFF. CDR3 sequence (DNA): TGTGCCAGCAGCTCAGGGTATACTGAAGCTTTCTTT. The variable domain in full, with the rest retrieved from reference TRBV7-9 and TRBJ1-1, is DTGVSQNPRHKITKRGQNVTFRCDPISEHNRLYWYRQTLGQGPEFLTYFQNEAQLEKSRLLSDRFSAERPKGSFSTLEIQRTEQGDSAMYLCASSSGYTEAFFGQGTRLTVV.

This chain joins TRBV6-1 and TRBJ2-7; weak D call: TRBD1 (6 bases). V lost 6 bases and J lost 7, with 13 bases in between. Germline assignment: CDR1 MNHNS and CDR2 SASEGT. The CDR3 extends over 12 amino acids. The CDR3 DNA follows: TGTGCCAGCAGCTGGGGGCCGGGGGAGCAGTACTTC. It translates to CASSWGPGEQYF.